Listed here are 11 T cell receptor beta chains from one sample, sequenced in a study of blood T cells in healthy people across ages. A second PCR, run for roughly 7 to 11 cycles, used a sample-barcoded 5' primer plus a J-beta primer mix. TCRdb reprocessed the 5' RACE reads via MiXCR and lists one record per CDR3 protein. Among approximately 810,000 distinct CDR3 sequences listed, 30% to 45% were seen once. Sequences were obtained from blood. Every receptor here comes from a man aged 18 to 30 in good health.

This clonotype was seen a handful of times. The CDR3 DNA reads TGCAGTGTAGACAGCTACGAGCAGTACTTC. It translates to CSVDSYEQYF. The rearrangement joins TRBV20-1 to TRBJ2-7; D perhaps matches TRBD1 (5 bases). Trimming took off 7 bases at V and 3 bases at J, with 7 bases between the two ends. The germline CDR1 and CDR2 sequences are DFQATT and SNEGSKA (reference sequence). CDR3 length: 10 residues.

This clonotype was seen ten or more times. This rearrangement joins TRBV4-3 to TRBJ2-3; D uncertain. The germline V and J ends were trimmed by 2 bases and 0 bases, with 3 bases remaining between them. This CDR3 has 13 amino acids. Germline CDR1 LGHNA, CDR2 YSLEER. CDR3 sequence (DNA): TGCGCCAGCAGCCAATTAAGCACAGATACGCAGTATTTT. Protein sequence: CASSQLSTDTQYF.

The chain couples TRBV11-2 to TRBJ2-1; D is ambiguous. Germline loops: CDR1 SGHAT, CDR2 FQNNGV. This CDR3 has 14 amino acids. The V and J ends lost 1 base and 6 bases respectively, with 10 bases between them. CDR3 coding DNA: TGTGCCAGCAGCTTAGGAGTCGGCAGCAATGAGCAGTTCTTC. This encodes CASSLGVGSNEQFF.

As DNA, the CDR3 is TGTGCCAGCAGTGCGGAGGACTCCTACGAGCAGTACTTC. The encoded protein is CASSAEDSYEQYF. The rearrangement links TRBV12-3 or TRBV12-4 to TRBJ2-7, with D possibly matching TRBD2 (5 bases). The CDR3 spans 13 residues. Trimming pared 5 bases from V and 0 bases from J, leaving 8 bases between.

This clonotype appeared a few times. The J gene is TRBJ2-7, the V gene TRBV12-3 or TRBV12-4; TRBD1 matches at 9 bases. V trimming: 3 bases; J trimming: 3 bases; junction bases outside the gene matches: 6. The CDR3 consists of 15 residues. CDR3 nucleotide sequence: TGTGCCAGCAGTTTGGGGACAGGGACATACTACGAGCAGTACTTC. It is translated as CASSLGTGTYYEQYF.

CDR3 DNA sequence: TGTGCCAGCAGTCGAGGGGGCCGGGGGACCCACGAGCAGTACTTC. Protein sequence: CASSRGGRGTHEQYF. The chain combines TRBV7-9 with TRBJ2-7; D perhaps matches TRBD1 (7 bases). CDR1 SEHNR and CDR2 FQNEAQ come from the germline V gene (reference sequence). Trimming shortened V by 6 bases and J by 5 bases, and 20 bases separated the two germline ends. There are 15 residues in the CDR3.

The rearrangement uses TRBV12-3 or TRBV12-4 and TRBJ2-5; 9 nucleotides agree with TRBD1. Trimming at V came to 3 bases and at J to 4 bases, leaving 3 bases not matched to a gene. The CDR3 extends over 14 amino acids. CDR3 sequence: CASSFADRGETQYF. The CDR3 coding sequence is TGTGCCAGCAGTTTTGCGGACAGGGGAGAGACCCAGTACTTC.

This clonotype was detected many times. This rearrangement joins TRBV4-1 to TRBJ2-1; D is unresolved. Trimming removed 0 bases at V and 3 bases at J, with 6 bases between. Germline-derived CDR1 and CDR2 are MGHRA and YSYEKL. This CDR3 comprises 14 residues. This chain's CDR3 is CASSQETIYNEQFF. The CDR3 coding sequence is TGCGCCAGCAGCCAAGAGACCATCTACAATGAGCAGTTCTTC.

The chain joins TRBV5-1 to TRBJ2-5, with TRBD2 as a possible D gene (5 bases). Trimming took 2 bases from V and 4 from J, leaving 12 bases between them. The germline V gene has CDR1 SGHRS and CDR2 YFSETQ. The CDR3 sequence is 14 residues long. CDR3 nucleotide sequence: TGCGCCAGCAGCTTATCACCTAGCCCAGAGACCCAGTACTTC. It codes for CASSLSPSPETQYF.

The rearrangement joins TRBV7-9 to TRBJ2-4; 7 positions agree with TRBD1. The CDR3 has 14 amino acids. Losses at the gene ends were 6 bases for V and 8 bases for J; bases not matched to a gene: 10. The germline gives CDR1 SEHNR, CDR2 FQNEAQ (reference sequence). For the CDR3, the DNA is TGTGCCAGCAGTGACGACAGGGTCTATGACATTCAGTACTTC. It translates to CASSDDRVYDIQYF.

This clonotype was seen more than once but under ten times. The chain carries TRBV6-2 or TRBV6-3 and TRBJ1-2; no firm D call. The CDR3 consists of 14 residues. Trimming took 0 bases from V and 2 from J, leaving 7 bases between them. Germline V CDR1 and CDR2: MNHEY, SVGEGT. CDR3 bases: TGTGCCAGCAGTTACTCGAAGAAGAACTATGGCTACACCTTC. This gives the protein CASSYSKKNYGYTF.